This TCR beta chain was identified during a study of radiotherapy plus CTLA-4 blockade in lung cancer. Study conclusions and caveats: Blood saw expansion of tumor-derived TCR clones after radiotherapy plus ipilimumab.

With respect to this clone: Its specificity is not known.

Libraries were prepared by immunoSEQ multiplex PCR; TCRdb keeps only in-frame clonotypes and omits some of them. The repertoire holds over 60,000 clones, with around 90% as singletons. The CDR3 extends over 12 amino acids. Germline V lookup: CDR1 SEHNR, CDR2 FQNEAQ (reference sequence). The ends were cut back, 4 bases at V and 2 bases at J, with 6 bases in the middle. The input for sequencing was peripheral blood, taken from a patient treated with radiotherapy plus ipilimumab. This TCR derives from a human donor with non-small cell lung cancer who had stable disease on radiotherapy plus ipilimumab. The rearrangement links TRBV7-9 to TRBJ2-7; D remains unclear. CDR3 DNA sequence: TGTGCCAGCAGCTCAGGTACCTACGAGCAGTACTTC. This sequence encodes CASSSGTYEQYF.